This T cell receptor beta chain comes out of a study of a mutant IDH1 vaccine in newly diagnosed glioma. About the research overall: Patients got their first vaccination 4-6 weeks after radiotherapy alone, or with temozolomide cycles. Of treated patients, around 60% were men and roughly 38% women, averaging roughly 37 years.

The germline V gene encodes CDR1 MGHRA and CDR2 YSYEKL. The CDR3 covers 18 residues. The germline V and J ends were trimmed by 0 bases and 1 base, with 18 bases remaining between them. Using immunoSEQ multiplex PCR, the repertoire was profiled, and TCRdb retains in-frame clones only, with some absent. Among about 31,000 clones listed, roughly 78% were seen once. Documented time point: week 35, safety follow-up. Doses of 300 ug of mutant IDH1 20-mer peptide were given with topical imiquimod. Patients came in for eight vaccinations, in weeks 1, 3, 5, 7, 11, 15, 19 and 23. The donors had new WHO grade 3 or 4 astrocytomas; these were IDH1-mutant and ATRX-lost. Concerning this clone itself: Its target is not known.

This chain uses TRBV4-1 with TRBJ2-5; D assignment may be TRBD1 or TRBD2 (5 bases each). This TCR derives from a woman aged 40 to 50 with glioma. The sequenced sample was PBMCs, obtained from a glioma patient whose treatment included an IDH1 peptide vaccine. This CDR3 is CASSQDLPGWGTQETQYF. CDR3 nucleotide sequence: TGCGCCAGCAGCCAAGATCTCCCGGGCTGGGGGACCCAAGAGACCCAGTACTTC.